There are many counts of the clone carrying this T cell receptor beta chain. Its antigen remains unidentified. V was pared by 7 bases and J by 3 bases, with 11 bases between. Germline CDR1 and CDR2: SGHTA and FQGNSA. The CDR3 covers 13 residues. The data originate from a study of T cells after yellow fever vaccination. Study results and caveats: Bulk-population clonotypes that are abundant could appear as contaminants in FACS-sorted repertoires.

It was through 5'RACE template switching that TCR cDNA was made, with a universal primer site and UMIs added. TCRdb itself ran the 5' RACE reads through MiXCR, one entry per CDR3 protein. The sample carries over 110,000 distinct CDR3 sequences, about 7.7% recorded once. V gene TRBV7-2 combines with J gene TRBJ2-3; D is undetermined. This specimen consisted of CD4+ T cells sorted from PBMCs, obtained 5 days after the yellow fever booster vaccination. The receptor's source is a man between 25 and 39 years old who received the YFV17D yellow fever vaccine. The CDR3 region has the DNA TGTGCCAGCATCCGGGCTGGAACAGATACGCAGTATTTT. Translation: CASIRAGTDTQYF.